Each of the 25 T cell receptor beta chains below was sequenced from the same sample in a study of CD8+ T cells in alopecia areata. Once RNA had been extracted, it was reverse transcribed into cDNA to act as the sequencing template. Profiled with immunoSEQ multiplex PCR; TCRdb holds only in-frame clones, not every one. This sample carries roughly 100,000 clones, roughly half of them seen once, and the ten largest clones take about 9%. The sample was CD4+ T cells sorted from blood. The receptor set was obtained from a human donor in good health.

The chain has TRBV6-5 and TRBJ2-2; D remains unclear. The germline V gene has CDR1 MNHEY and CDR2 SVGAGI. The CDR3 is 14 amino acids. V was pared by 7 bases and J by 1 base, with 10 bases between. CDR3 nucleotide sequence: TGTGCCAGCAAATTGCGTAGGAACACCGGGGAGCTGTTTTTT. Amino acid sequence: CASKLRRNTGELFF.

The V gene is TRBV6-1, the J gene TRBJ1-5; 9 bases align to TRBD1. The length of the CDR3 is 13 residues. The junction had 4 bases not matched to a gene; V was cut back by 6 bases and J by 7 bases. Per germline, CDR1 MNHNS and CDR2 SASEGT. CDR3 sequence reads: CASRGTGTQPQHF. In DNA, the CDR3 is TGTGCCAGCAGAGGGACAGGGACACAGCCCCAGCATTTT.

The chain couples TRBV2 to TRBJ1-2; the D is unclear. CDR1 is SNHLY and CDR2 is FYNNEI in the germline V gene. V dropped 0 bases and J dropped 8 bases, with 13 bases sitting between them. This CDR3 region has 14 residues. The DNA for the CDR3 is TGTGCCAGCAGTGAAGCTAGGGCAGACTCCGGCTACACCTTC. It encodes CASSEARADSGYTF.

Comments on this clone: Other DNA variants within this sample encode the same CDR3. The chain links TRBV2 to TRBJ2-5, with a possible D match to TRBD2 (6 bases). CDR3 length: 13 amino acids. CDR1 SNHLY and CDR2 FYNNEI come from the germline V gene. Trimming took 4 bases from V and 0 from J, leaving 6 bases between them. CDR3 protein: CASSGDYQETQYF. In nucleotides, the CDR3 is TGTGCCAGCAGTGGGGACTACCAAGAGACCCAGTACTTC. Drawing the rest from reference TRBV2 and TRBJ2-5, the complete variable domain is EPEVTQTPSHQVTQMGQEVILRCVPISNHLYFYWYRQILGQKVEFLVSFYNNEISEKSEIFDDQFSVERPDGSNFTLKIRSTKLEDSAMYFCASSGDYQETQYFGPGTRLLVL.

This clone was seen more than once but under ten times. This chain links TRBV29-1 with TRBJ1-1; possibly TRBD1 for D (5 bases). With 4 bases removed from V and 5 bases from J, the gap between germline ends came to 17 bases. CDR1 SQVTM and CDR2 ANQGSEA come from the germline V gene. The CDR3 length is 14 residues. The chain's CDR3 is CSVATSGLGTEAFF. CDR3 nucleotides: TGCAGCGTTGCCACATCAGGGCTTGGGACTGAAGCTTTCTTT.

This rearrangement joins TRBV29-1 to TRBJ2-5; D remains unclear. In germline, CDR1 is SQVTM, CDR2 ANQGSEA. V lost 4 bases to trimming and J lost 6 bases, with 12 bases between them. The CDR3 is made up of 12 amino acids. The CDR3 DNA sequence: TGCAGCGTTGTAAGTGGGTTCAAGACCCAGTACTTC. Translating gives CSVVSGFKTQYF.

V is TRBV11-2 and J is TRBJ2-5; D perhaps matches TRBD2 (5 bases). Per germline, CDR1 SGHAT and CDR2 FQNNGV. V was pared by 0 bases and J by 7 bases, with 12 bases between. The CDR3 contains 14 residues. CDR3: CASSLEVSAVTQYF. DNA for the CDR3: TGTGCCAGCAGCTTAGAGGTTAGCGCGGTGACCCAGTACTTC.

The chain recombines TRBV28 with TRBJ2-2; D might be TRBD1 or TRBD2, each matching 6 bases. The CDR3 spans 15 residues. CDR1 MDHEN and CDR2 SYDVKM come from the germline V gene. V shed 6 bases and J shed 0 bases, with 11 bases lying between them. The CDR3 nucleotides are TGTGCCAGCAGGATGGGGGGCGCGAACACCGGGGAGCTGTTTTTT. It translates to CASRMGGANTGELFF.

The rearrangement links TRBV25-1 to TRBJ2-3; D is possibly TRBD1 (6 bases). In germline, CDR1 is MGHDK, CDR2 SYGVNS. V was clipped by 6 bases and J by 5 bases, with 9 bases between them. This CDR3 region has 12 residues. CDR3 residues: CASSPGVDTQYF. CDR3 DNA sequence: TGTGCCAGCAGCCCAGGGGTAGATACGCAGTATTTT.

The chain combines TRBV30 with TRBJ2-1; D remains ambiguous. The CDR3 extends over 15 amino acids. Per the germline V gene, CDR1 is GTSNPN and CDR2 is SVGIG (reference sequence). V was shortened by 0 bases and J by 1 base, with 10 bases between the two germline ends. The CDR3 region is CAWSVLGGSYNEQFF. Written as DNA, the CDR3 is TGTGCCTGGAGTGTACTTGGCGGATCCTACAATGAGCAGTTCTTC.

This clone has just a few counts. This chain connects TRBV5-1 to TRBJ2-6; no firm D call. CDR1 and CDR2 (germline): SGHRS, YFSETQ. V lost 1 base and J 4 bases, leaving 9 bases between the germline ends. This CDR3 contains 15 residues. CDR3: CASSLILAGANVLTF. In nucleotides, the CDR3 is TGCGCCAGCAGCTTGATACTGGCCGGGGCCAACGTCCTGACTTTC.

The chain has TRBV28 and TRBJ2-7; maybe TRBD1 (5 bases). Between the trimmed V and J ends, which lost 6 bases and 5 bases, there was a span of 17 bases. The CDR3 runs to 14 residues. The germline gives CDR1 MDHEN, CDR2 SYDVKM. The CDR3 is CASRLPGGAHEQYF. In nucleotides, the CDR3 is TGTGCCAGCAGGCTCCCGGGTGGGGCCCACGAGCAGTACTTC.

This clone was found a few times. This chain connects TRBV29-1 to TRBJ1-1; D not certain. The CDR3 is 11 amino acids. The germline V gene has CDR1 SQVTM and CDR2 ANQGSEA. Trimming took 2 bases from V and 1 from J, leaving 2 bases between them. CDR3 sequence reads: CSVESNTEAFF. For the CDR3, the DNA is TGCAGCGTTGAATCGAACACTGAAGCTTTCTTT.

This chain links TRBV5-1 with TRBJ2-3, with 9 bases aligning to TRBD2. Germline V CDR1 and CDR2: SGHRS, YFSETQ. The junction had 3 bases not matched to a gene; V was cut back by 2 bases and J by 2 bases. The CDR3 is made up of 15 amino acids. CDR3 sequence (DNA): TGCGCCAGCAGCTTACTAGCGGGTTACACAGATACGCAGTATTTT. Protein: CASSLLAGYTDTQYF.

A word on this clone: Different DNA sequences within this sample yield the same CDR3. This chain links TRBV29-1 with TRBJ1-1, with D perhaps matching TRBD1 (5 bases). Per germline, CDR1 SQVTM and CDR2 ANQGSEA. CDR3 length: 13 residues. V was clipped by 3 bases and J by 0 bases, with 8 bases between them. The CDR3 spells CSVEGLMNTEAFF. For the CDR3, the DNA is TGCAGCGTTGAGGGGCTGATGAACACTGAAGCTTTCTTT.

The V gene is TRBV29-1, the J gene TRBJ1-2; D perhaps matches TRBD1 (6 bases). With 3 bases removed from V and 4 bases from J, the gap between germline ends came to 21 bases. Germline V gene lookup returns CDR1 SQVTM and CDR2 ANQGSEA. The CDR3 is made up of 16 amino acids. The CDR3 protein is CSVDDFIRQGSYGYTF. The CDR3, as DNA: TGCAGCGTTGACGACTTTATTAGGCAGGGGAGCTATGGCTACACCTTC.

The rearrangement joins TRBV30 to TRBJ1-2, with D perhaps TRBD1 (5 bases). The CDR3 consists of 13 residues. CDR1 and CDR2 (germline): GTSNPN, SVGIG (reference sequence). The V and J ends lost 0 bases and 7 bases respectively, with 12 bases between them. DNA of the CDR3: TGTGCCTGGAGTGTATGGGGGAGTACTGGCTACACCTTC. Translated: CAWSVWGSTGYTF.

The CDR3 sequence is CSAPGFTEAFF. The CDR3 DNA is TGCAGTGCTCCAGGATTCACTGAAGCTTTCTTT. The chain uses TRBV20-1 and TRBJ1-1; D is undetermined. The CDR3 consists of 11 residues. Trimming cost V 5 bases and J 4 bases, with 8 bases left between them. From germline, CDR1 is DFQATT and CDR2 SNEGSKA (reference sequence).

The rearrangement joins TRBV19 to TRBJ1-5, with D tentatively TRBD1 (6 bases). Looked up from germline, CDR1 is LNHDA and CDR2 is SQIVND (reference sequence). The CDR3 length is 14 residues. V gave up 6 bases and J gave up 7 bases, with 16 bases separating them. The CDR3, as DNA: TGTGCCAGTAGGGGACCCGGGGGCGGGCAGCCCCAGCATTTT. Translating it yields CASRGPGGGQPQHF.

The chain links TRBV4-3 to TRBJ2-5, with unresolved D. Trimming pared 0 bases from V and 8 bases from J, leaving 13 bases between. CDR1 LGHNA and CDR2 YSLEER come from the germline V gene. This CDR3 is 14 amino acids long. CDR3 in amino acids: CASSQDTGSGTQYF. DNA of the CDR3: TGCGCCAGCAGCCAAGATACTGGGTCTGGTACCCAGTACTTC.

This clone was seen a handful of times. The chain uses TRBV29-1 and TRBJ2-1; 7 nucleotides agree with TRBD2. Germline-derived CDR1 and CDR2 are SQVTM and ANQGSEA. This CDR3 comprises 14 residues. The J segment lost 10 bases and the V segment lost 8 bases, leaving 17 bases of the junction unmatched. CDR3 protein: CSHPGDWGGGEQFF. The DNA for the CDR3 is TGCAGCCATCCTGGGGACTGGGGGGGAGGAGAGCAGTTCTTC.

This clone turned up a few times. V gene TRBV25-1 combines with J gene TRBJ2-7, with no clear D. CDR3 size: 17 residues. The germline V gene has CDR1 MGHDK and CDR2 SYGVNS. V lost 4 bases and J 0 bases, leaving 19 bases between the germline ends. The CDR3 bases are TGTGCCAGCAGTGGAGAGGTCGGACCCCGGCCCTCCTACGAGCAGTACTTC. Protein sequence: CASSGEVGPRPSYEQYF.

This clone was seen a handful of times. V gene TRBV7-2 combines with J gene TRBJ2-3; 10 nucleotides agree with TRBD2. Germline CDR1 is SGHTA and CDR2 is FQGNSA. The CDR3 totals 16 residues. Trimming at V came to 4 bases and at J to 0 bases, leaving 4 bases not matched to a gene. The CDR3 is CASSSQRGGSTDTQYF. The CDR3 nucleotides are TGTGCCAGCAGCTCCCAGCGGGGGGGTAGCACAGATACGCAGTATTTT.

The genes are TRBV7-2 and TRBJ2-1, with 8 bases lining up with TRBD2. The trim removed 1 base at V and 7 bases at J, leaving 6 bases unmatched. Germline-derived CDR1 and CDR2 are SGHTA and FQGNSA. This CDR3 contains 15 residues. The chain's CDR3 is CASSLGSGGKNEQFF. In nucleotides, the CDR3 is TGTGCCAGCAGCTTAGGGAGCGGGGGCAAAAATGAGCAGTTCTTC.

There are a few counts of this clone. V gene TRBV10-3 combines with J gene TRBJ2-1; 11 bases map to TRBD2. Germline loops: CDR1 ENHRY, CDR2 SYGVKD. Unmatched junction bases numbered 4, after V lost 5 bases and J lost 1 base. The CDR3 sequence is 16 residues long. Written as DNA, the CDR3 is TGTGCCATCAGTTCGACTAGCGGGGTGTCCTACAATGAGCAGTTCTTC. Its translation: CAISSTSGVSYNEQFF.